Listed here are 13 T cell receptor beta chains from one sample, sequenced in a study of T cell responses to AZD1222 COVID-19 vaccine. Measured with immunoSEQ multiplex PCR; TCRdb has only the in-frame clones, and not every one. The table lists tens of thousands of clones, under 95% of them singletons. The sequencing here drew on peripheral blood, taken on day 0 of MenACWY control vaccination. The receptors come from an adult in good health.

CDR3 bases: TGTGCCAGCAGCTTCCGGTCACGCTCCTACGAGCAGTACTTC. This codes for CASSFRSRSYEQYF. The chain carries TRBV5-6 and TRBJ2-7; D gene uncertain. The V end lost 2 bases, the J end lost 0 bases, and 9 bases lay between the germline ends. The germline V gene encodes CDR1 SGHDT and CDR2 YYEEEE. The CDR3 length is 14 residues.

In regard to this clone: Its ends do not fully match the called genes, so a read error is possible. V gene TRBV18 combines with J gene TRBJ1-1, with 9 bases that match TRBD1. The germline CDR1 and CDR2 sequences are KGHSH and LQKENI. The CDR3 has 17 residues. The chain's CDR3 is CASSPRFGGTGNPEAFF. CDR3 nucleotide sequence: TGTGCCAGCTCACCACGATTCGGGGGGACAGGGAACCCTGAAGCTTTCTTT. The full variable domain, rest sourced from reference TRBV18 and TRBJ1-1, is NAGVMQNPRHLVRRRGQEARLRCSPMKGHSHVYWYRQLPEEGLKFMVYLQKENIIDESGMPKERFSAEFPKEGPSILRIQQVVRGDSAAYFCASSPRFGGTGNPEAFFGQGTRLTVV.

The J gene is TRBJ1-5, the V gene TRBV9, with D unresolved. Trimming stripped 4 bases from V and 6 bases from J, with 14 bases between. This CDR3 has 14 residues. CDR1 and CDR2 from the germline V gene are SGDLS and YYNGEE. The CDR3 DNA sequence: TGTGCCAGCAGCTTGCATTGGGAGGGTCAGCCCCAGCATTTT. It codes for CASSLHWEGQPQHF.

The J gene is TRBJ1-2, the V gene TRBV28; D unclear. In germline, CDR1 is MDHEN, CDR2 SYDVKM. V was pared by 5 bases and J by 0 bases, with 4 bases between. This CDR3 comprises 12 residues. In DNA, the CDR3 is TGTGCCAGCAGTGGAGCTAACTATGGCTACACCTTC. Translation gives CASSGANYGYTF.

This chain uses TRBV3-1 (or the pseudogene TRBV3-2) with TRBJ2-1; D possibly uses TRBD1 or TRBD2 (5 bases each). Trimming took 1 base from V and 2 from J, leaving 9 bases between them. The CDR3 runs 15 residues. Germline V gene data show CDR1 as LGHDT and CDR2 as YNNKEL (reference sequence). CDR3 residues: CASSQGGFAYNEQFF. The CDR3 DNA reads as TGTGCCAGCAGCCAAGGGGGGTTTGCCTACAATGAGCAGTTCTTC.

The chain joins TRBV5-1 to TRBJ2-1; the D is unclear. Germline V gene lookup returns CDR1 SGHRS and CDR2 YFSETQ. V lost 0 bases, J lost 10 bases, and 11 bases lay in between. The CDR3 has 13 amino acids. CDR3: CASSLAGPIEQFF. In nucleotides, the CDR3 is TGCGCCAGCAGCTTGGCCGGCCCAATCGAGCAGTTCTTC.

J is TRBJ2-7 and V is TRBV28; a weak D match, TRBD1 (6 bases). Per the germline V gene, CDR1 is MDHEN and CDR2 is SYDVKM. V lost 6 bases to trimming and J lost 6 bases, with 21 bases between them. The CDR3 loop spans 15 amino acids. Here the CDR3 DNA reads TGTGCCAGCAGCCTAAACAGGGCCGACCGGCGCGAGCAGTACTTC. Translated: CASSLNRADRREQYF.

The chain has TRBV11-2 and TRBJ1-1, with D hard to call. Germline values: CDR1 SGHAT, CDR2 FQNNGV. V lost 6 bases to trimming and J lost 3 bases, with 11 bases between them. This CDR3 contains 13 residues. The CDR3 bases are TGTGCCAGCAGGGCCGTACGGGACACTGAAGCTTTCTTT. This gives the protein CASRAVRDTEAFF.

The chain combines TRBV18 with TRBJ1-1; no reliable D call. V dropped 0 bases and J dropped 4 bases, with 6 bases sitting between them. The CDR3 is made up of 13 amino acids. Per germline, CDR1 KGHSH and CDR2 LQKENI. The CDR3: CASSPPASTEAFF. The CDR3 DNA is TGTGCCAGCTCACCACCCGCCAGCACTGAAGCTTTCTTT.

The chain joins TRBV5-5 to TRBJ2-3; D not certain. V dropped 0 bases and J dropped 4 bases, with 9 bases sitting between them. Looked up from germline, CDR1 is SGHKS and CDR2 is YYEKEE (reference sequence). CDR3 length: 14 residues. The CDR3 reads CASSLVAAADTQYF. DNA of the CDR3: TGTGCCAGCAGCTTGGTAGCAGCTGCAGATACGCAGTATTTT.

V gene TRBV28 combines with J gene TRBJ2-1; the D is unclear. CDR1 MDHEN and CDR2 SYDVKM come from the germline V gene. Trimming cost V 3 bases and J 8 bases, with 17 bases left between them. This CDR3 contains 15 residues. For the CDR3, the DNA is TGTGCCAGCAGTTTCTTTGGCATCCTCGCCTATGAGCAGTTCTTC. Amino acid sequence: CASSFFGILAYEQFF.

To note about this clone: At one end, the junction sequence differs from germline, possibly due to a read error. The chain has TRBV20-1 and TRBJ1-5; D is ambiguous. In germline, CDR1 is DFQATT, CDR2 SNEGSKA (reference sequence). CDR3 length: 10 amino acids. CDR3 amino acids: CSASHQPQHF. The CDR3 coding sequence is TGCAGTGCTAGCCATCAGCCCCAGCATTTT.

The chain is built from TRBV6-5 and TRBJ1-5; TRBD1 might be the D (6 bases). Per germline, CDR1 MNHEY and CDR2 SVGAGI. CDR3 length: 13 amino acids. V was trimmed by 0 bases and J by 9 bases, leaving 9 bases between them. The CDR3 DNA sequence: TGTGCCAGCAGTTACTCGAAAGGGGGGCCCCAGCATTTT. Translating gives CASSYSKGGPQHF.